These 27 T cell receptor beta chains were sequenced from one sample in a study of cytomegalovirus exposure and HLA in healthy donors. Amplification used 60 Vbeta primers and 13 Jbeta primers. Profiling relied on immunoSEQ multiplex PCR, and the TCRdb table lists in-frame clones only, not all of them. The table shows 84,000 or so clones, with around 80% occurring only once. The sequencing sample was made of PBMCs. These receptors all stem from a man under 40 in good health and CMV-seronegative.

DNA of the CDR3: TGTGCCAGTAGGGGAGTTCTCGGCCAGCCCCAGCATTTT. Translation: CASRGVLGQPQHF. The rearrangement uses TRBV19 and TRBJ1-5; D is unresolved. Germline V gives CDR1 LNHDA, CDR2 SQIVND (reference sequence). CDR3 length equals 13 residues. V lost 6 bases to trimming and J lost 7 bases, with 13 bases between them.

This sequence joins TRBV5-5 and TRBJ1-5, with D possibly matching TRBD1 (5 bases). V gave up 0 bases and J gave up 6 bases, with 13 bases separating them. The CDR3 is 15 amino acids. Germline CDR1 SGHKS, CDR2 YYEKEE (reference sequence). DNA for the CDR3: TGTGCCAGCAGCTTGGCATACAGGAGTTCTCAGCCCCAGCATTTT. It encodes CASSLAYRSSQPQHF.

As for this clone: Its ends do not fully match the called genes, so a read error is possible. This sequence joins TRBV7-7 and TRBJ2-5, with D unresolved. Germline CDR1 reads SSHAT; CDR2 reads FNYEAQ (reference sequence). This CDR3 comprises 15 residues. The CDR3 DNA follows: TGTGCTAGCAGCTTAGGTCGGCCGGGCCAAGAGACCCAGTACTTC. Its translation: CASSLGRPGQETQYF.

The chain uses TRBV10-3 and TRBJ1-5; D remains ambiguous. Germline V gives CDR1 ENHRY, CDR2 SYGVKD. This CDR3 has 14 residues. V was clipped by 4 bases and J by 3 bases, with 10 bases between them. In DNA form, the CDR3 reads TGTGCCATCAGTGTATCGGGGAACAATCAGCCCCAGCATTTT. It encodes CAISVSGNNQPQHF.

With regard to this clone: The CDR3 carries no conserved terminal phenylalanine or tryptophan, so it likely arises from a read error. This chain joins TRBV6-6 and TRBJ2-3, with TRBD1 matching over 9 bases. The junction had 5 bases not matched to a gene; V was cut back by 6 bases and J by 1 base. This CDR3 spans 15 amino acids. Germline CDR1 reads MNHNY; CDR2 reads SVGAGI (reference sequence). The CDR3 nucleotides read TGTGCCAGCAGGCCGCGGGACAGGGGCACAGATACGCAGTATGTT. Amino acid sequence: CASRPRDRGTDTQYV.

This chain links TRBV2 with TRBJ1-4; D not certain. Germline lookup yields CDR1 SNHLY and CDR2 FYNNEI. CDR3 length: 11 amino acids. V was clipped by 3 bases and J by 8 bases, with 4 bases between them. The CDR3 bases are TGTGCCAGCAGTGATCAGGAAAAACTGTTTTTT. Residues: CASSDQEKLFF.

This chain joins TRBV16 and TRBJ1-5; the D gene is possibly TRBD1 (5 bases). This CDR3 comprises 14 residues. V was clipped by 1 base and J by 3 bases, with 7 bases between them. From germline, CDR1 is KGHSY and CDR2 FQNENV. The CDR3 nucleotides are TGTGCCAGCAGCCAATTAGGGGACAATCAGCCCCAGCATTTT. It specifies CASSQLGDNQPQHF.

This clone was counted once. This rearrangement joins TRBV27 to TRBJ2-7; 10 bases are a match to TRBD2. Germline values: CDR1 MNHEY, CDR2 SMNVEV (reference sequence). The CDR3 extends over 14 amino acids. J was trimmed by 5 bases and V by 2 bases; bases with no gene match: 3. The CDR3 protein is CASSLPGLANEQYF. The CDR3 coding sequence is TGTGCCAGCAGTTTACCGGGACTAGCGAACGAGCAGTACTTC.

CDR3 coding DNA: TGTGCCAGCAGGGAATCTAGCGCCTCCTACAATGAGCAGTTCTTC. Amino acid sequence: CASRESSASYNEQFF. This rearrangement joins TRBV2 to TRBJ2-1; TRBD2 might be the D (6 bases). This CDR3 has 15 residues. The ends were cut back, 6 bases at V and 0 bases at J, with 12 bases in the middle. CDR1 SNHLY and CDR2 FYNNEI come from the germline V gene.

This clone was observed a handful of times. The chain uses TRBV5-4 and TRBJ1-1; 8 nucleotides agree with TRBD1. This CDR3 region has 15 residues. Germline CDR1 and CDR2: SGHNT and YYREEE (reference sequence). V gave up 0 bases and J gave up 1 base; unmatched junction bases: 2. CDR3 bases: TGTGCCAGCAGCTTGGAAGGGACAGGGAACACTGAAGCTTTCTTT. The encoded protein is CASSLEGTGNTEAFF.

The chain carries TRBV6-1 and TRBJ1-3; D is undetermined. This CDR3 is 14 amino acids long. V was pared by 6 bases and J by 4 bases, with 13 bases between. Germline lookup yields CDR1 MNHNS and CDR2 SASEGT. CDR3 bases: TGTGCCAGCAGAACTAACCGAAGGGGAAACACCATATATTTT. Translating it yields CASRTNRRGNTIYF.

Remarks on this clone: The junction and the germline gene differ at one end; a read error may be behind it. The J gene is TRBJ2-7, the V gene TRBV5-1; TRBD1 agrees at 8 bases. The CDR3 sequence is 15 residues long. Per the germline V gene, CDR1 is SGHRS and CDR2 is YFSETQ. CDR3 sequence reads: CASSFSGTGSHEQYF. CDR3 DNA sequence: TGCGCCAGCAGTTTCTCCGGGACAGGCTCCCACGAGCAGTACTTC. Using reference TRBV5-1 and TRBJ2-7 for the parts outside the CDR3, the full variable domain is KAGVTQTPRYLIKTRGQQVTLSCSPISGHRSVSWYQQTPGQGLQFLFEYFSETQRNKGNFPGRFSGRQFSNSRSEMNVSTLELGDSALYLCASSFSGTGSHEQYFGPGTRLTVT.

The V call is TRBV18, the J call TRBJ1-3; D is perhaps TRBD1 (6 bases). The germline V gene has CDR1 KGHSH and CDR2 LQKENI. This CDR3 has 18 amino acids. The germline V and J ends were trimmed by 2 bases and 0 bases, with 17 bases remaining between them. CDR3 amino acids: CASSPVGTGTRSGNTIYF. CDR3 nucleotide sequence: TGTGCCAGCTCACCAGTTGGTACAGGGACCCGCTCTGGAAACACCATATATTTT.

This chain joins TRBV10-3 and TRBJ1-1; a possible D gene is TRBD1 (6 bases). In germline, CDR1 is ENHRY, CDR2 SYGVKD. CDR3 size: 12 residues. V dropped 8 bases and J dropped 5 bases, with 12 bases sitting between them. The CDR3 reads CAIATGTTEAFF. The DNA of the CDR3 is TGTGCCATCGCGACAGGAACAACTGAAGCTTTCTTT.

The gene calls are TRBV2 and TRBJ2-5, with a possible D match to TRBD2 (7 bases). Germline-derived CDR1 and CDR2 are SNHLY and FYNNEI. The CDR3 consists of 14 residues. V gave up 6 bases and J gave up 2 bases, with 13 bases separating them. This chain's CDR3 is CASRQGAGQETQYF. CDR3 DNA sequence: TGTGCCAGCAGACAGGGAGCGGGGCAAGAGACCCAGTACTTC.

This chain joins TRBV7-8 and TRBJ1-5, with TRBD1 matching over 9 bases. V lost 4 bases, J lost 2 bases, and 6 bases stayed unmatched. The germline CDR1 and CDR2 sequences are SGHVS and FQNEAQ. This CDR3 comprises 16 residues. In DNA, the CDR3 is TGTGCCAGCAGCTCCGGGACAGGGAACGGCAATCAGCCCCAGCATTTT. Its protein is CASSSGTGNGNQPQHF.

The chain employs TRBV14 and TRBJ2-1; 9 positions match TRBD2. V gave up 2 bases and J gave up 1 base; unmatched junction bases: 9. CDR1 and CDR2 (germline): SGHDN, FVKESK. CDR3 length: 18 residues. The CDR3 loop reads CASSQKSLLAGSYNEQFF. CDR3 nucleotide sequence: TGTGCCAGCAGCCAAAAATCTCTCCTAGCGGGATCCTACAATGAGCAGTTCTTC. Based on the CDR3 plus reference TRBV14 and TRBJ2-1, the full variable domain is EAGVTQFPSHSVIEKGQTVTLRCDPISGHDNLYWYRRVMGKEIKFLLHFVKESKQDESGMPNNRFLAERTGGTYSTLKVQPAELEDSGVYFCASSQKSLLAGSYNEQFFGPGTRLTVL.

This sequence joins TRBV5-1 and TRBJ2-5, with a tentative D call TRBD1 (5 bases). With the DNA end fitting TRBJ2-7 better, the J assignment may be wrong. Germline loops: CDR1 SGHRS, CDR2 YFSETQ. This CDR3 has 13 amino acids. The CDR3 spells CASSQSQGGEQYF. The CDR3 coding sequence is TGCGCCAGCAGCCAAAGCCAGGGTGGCGAGCAGTACTTC.

The chain uses TRBV18 and TRBJ1-6, with 10 positions matching TRBD1. V lost 6 bases and J lost 9; bases outside the gene matches: 8. The CDR3 runs to 15 residues. CDR1 is KGHSH, CDR2 LQKENI, per germline. CDR3 coding DNA: TGTGCCAGCTCTCTAAGGGACAGGGGTGGTTCACCCCTCCACTTT. It yields the protein CASSLRDRGGSPLHF.

This chain uses TRBV7-7 with TRBJ2-2; D possibly corresponds to TRBD1 (7 bases). CDR1 and CDR2 from the germline V gene are SSHAT and FNYEAQ (reference sequence). V dropped 4 bases and J dropped 7 bases, with 19 bases sitting between them. This CDR3 has 16 amino acids. CDR3 region: CASSSLGGGSNGELFF. Here the CDR3 DNA reads TGTGCCAGCAGCTCGCTTGGAGGGGGCTCGAACGGGGAGCTGTTTTTT. The full variable domain, with the rest looked up from reference TRBV7-7 and TRBJ2-2, is GAGVSQSPRYKVTKRGQDVTLRCDPISSHATLYWYQQALGQGPEFLTYFNYEAQPDKSGLPSDRFSAERPEGSISTLTIQRTEQRDSAMYRCASSSLGGGSNGELFFGEGSRLTVL.

On this clone itself: At one end the junction does not follow the germline gene, possibly because of a read error. The sample carries other DNA sequences with the same CDR3. This chain joins TRBV27 and TRBJ1-2; TRBD1 is a possible D gene (5 bases). Germline loops: CDR1 MNHEY, CDR2 SMNVEV (reference sequence). The CDR3 sequence is 14 residues long. CDR3 sequence: CASSPGGGGNGYTF. The CDR3, as DNA: TGCGCCAGCAGTCCCGGGGGGGGTGGGAATGGCTACACCTTC.

J is TRBJ2-4 and V is TRBV7-9, with 9 nucleotides matching TRBD1. This CDR3 is 16 amino acids long. Trimming removed 4 bases from V and 8 bases from J; junction bases left unmatched: 12. The V gene's germline CDR1 is SEHNR and CDR2 FQNEAQ (reference sequence). This CDR3 is CASSSSTGGIEDIQYF. CDR3 nucleotide sequence: TGTGCCAGCAGCTCCTCGACAGGGGGTATCGAGGACATTCAGTACTTC.

The chain couples TRBV9 to TRBJ2-5; 10 bases are a match to TRBD2. Germline CDR1 reads SGDLS; CDR2 reads YYNGEE. The CDR3 is made up of 15 amino acids. The V and J ends lost 3 bases and 2 bases, in that order; junction bases with no gene match: 4. The CDR3 loop is CASSDLAGEQETQYF. For the CDR3, the DNA is TGTGCCAGCAGCGATCTAGCGGGGGAGCAAGAGACCCAGTACTTC.

J is TRBJ2-3 and V is TRBV27; TRBD1 is a possible D gene (6 bases). This CDR3 comprises 13 residues. Trimming removed 6 bases at V and 6 bases at J, with 13 bases between. The germline V gene has CDR1 MNHEY and CDR2 SMNVEV (reference sequence). The CDR3 loop reads CASSRQVWDTQYF. CDR3 sequence (DNA): TGTGCCAGCAGCCGACAGGTGTGGGATACGCAGTATTTT.

In its sample, this clone was seen a few times. The chain combines TRBV4-1 with TRBJ1-2; TRBD1 is a possible D gene (6 bases). This CDR3 contains 13 residues. CDR1 and CDR2 from the germline V gene are MGHRA and YSYEKL. The V end lost 4 bases, the J end lost 6 bases, and 12 bases lay between the germline ends. Here the CDR3 reads CASSPRGLHGYTF. For the CDR3, the DNA is TGCGCCAGCAGCCCCAGGGGCCTTCATGGCTACACCTTC.

This clone was seen only once. The CDR3 DNA sequence: TGTGCCAGCAGCTTATCGGGACTTAGCTATAATTCACCCCTCCACTTT. Translating gives CASSLSGLSYNSPLHF. The chain joins TRBV7-2 to TRBJ1-6; D might be TRBD1 (5 bases). CDR3 length: 16 residues. Germline assignment: CDR1 SGHTA and CDR2 FQGNSA. Trimming removed 2 bases from V and 3 bases from J, with 11 bases in between.

The V and J genes are TRBV7-9 and TRBJ1-1, with a possible D match to TRBD1 (5 bases). Trimming took 4 bases from V and 2 from J, leaving 11 bases between them. The germline gives CDR1 SEHNR, CDR2 FQNEAQ (reference sequence). The CDR3 is 14 amino acids. The chain's CDR3 is CASSWVQDNTEAFF. As DNA, the CDR3 is TGTGCCAGCAGCTGGGTACAGGATAACACTGAAGCTTTCTTT.